Reported below is one T cell receptor beta chain. The antigen is unknown. The data were taken from a study of T cell responses to AZD1222 COVID-19 vaccine. The V gene end was trimmed by 5 bases and the J gene end by 0 bases; junction bases not matched to a gene: 7. Germline lookup yields CDR1 SGHTA and CDR2 FQGNSA. The CDR3 has 18 amino acids. Assay: immunoSEQ multiplex PCR; the TCRdb copy retains only in-frame clones and omits some. The data show 90,000 to 120,000 clones, about nine tenths seen once. Study-level results: Reportedly, nearly half the spike-specific TCRs target unmutated variant regions. Researchers report vaccine-associated CD4 TCRs spanning spike, with dominance at 160-218 and 743-854.

The TCR sequence derives from an adult who received the AZD1222 COVID-19 vaccine. The J gene is TRBJ2-2, the V gene TRBV7-2; 12 bases are a match to TRBD1. Sequenced material: peripheral blood, taken 28 days after the second AZD1222 dose. This CDR3 is CASSPGTGGVANTGELFF. The CDR3 nucleotides read TGTGCCAGCAGCCCGGGGACAGGGGGCGTCGCGAACACCGGGGAGCTGTTTTTT.